This T cell receptor beta chain was identified during a study of T cells expressing NK-cell markers. Each CDR3 protein gets one entry in TCRdb, which reprocessed the 5' RACE reads and gives no DNA. The table lists more than 250,000 distinct CDR3 sequences. The germline V gene encodes CDR1 SGHDT and CDR2 YYEEEE. This CDR3 spans 16 amino acids. This receptor was obtained from a man younger than 35 in good health. The sequenced material came from blood T cells: a sorted CD56 or NKG2C T cell subset, CD4+ or CD8+ T cells, or bulk PBMC T cells (not recorded which). The V call is TRBV5-6, the J call TRBJ2-5; TCRdb selects TRBD1, and the lack of DNA leaves this call unchecked. The CDR3 region is CASSLIVPQGDETQYF.